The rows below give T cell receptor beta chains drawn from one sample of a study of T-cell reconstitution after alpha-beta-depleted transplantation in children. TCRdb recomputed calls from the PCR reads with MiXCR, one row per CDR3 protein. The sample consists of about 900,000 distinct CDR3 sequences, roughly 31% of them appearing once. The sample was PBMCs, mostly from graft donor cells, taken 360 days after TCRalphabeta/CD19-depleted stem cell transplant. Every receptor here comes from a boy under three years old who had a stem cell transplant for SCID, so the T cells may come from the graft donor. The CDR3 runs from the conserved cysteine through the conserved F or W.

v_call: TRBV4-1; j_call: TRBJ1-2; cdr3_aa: CASSQDGQDYGYTF
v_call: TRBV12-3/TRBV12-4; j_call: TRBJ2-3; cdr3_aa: CASSPDRPSTDTQYF
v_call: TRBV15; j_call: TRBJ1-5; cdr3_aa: CATSRELNQPQHF
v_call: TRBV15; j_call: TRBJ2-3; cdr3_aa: CATSRGASDTQYF
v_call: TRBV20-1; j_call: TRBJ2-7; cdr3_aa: CSAREEGNEQYF
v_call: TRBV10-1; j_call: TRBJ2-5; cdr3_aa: CASSESPLARETQYF
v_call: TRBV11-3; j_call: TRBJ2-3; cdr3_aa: CASSLGYSVPTDTQYF
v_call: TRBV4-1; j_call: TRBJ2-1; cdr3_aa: CASSHPAGGEQFF
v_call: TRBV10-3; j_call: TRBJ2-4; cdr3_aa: CAISEPGYAKNIQYF
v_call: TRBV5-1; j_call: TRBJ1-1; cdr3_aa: CASSPGGARMNTEAFF
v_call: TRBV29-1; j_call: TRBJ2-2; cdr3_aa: CSATRISNTGELFF
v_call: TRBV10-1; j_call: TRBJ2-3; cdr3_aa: CASSAGIDTQYF
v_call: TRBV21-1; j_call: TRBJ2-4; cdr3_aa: CASSNNPGAAGDIQYF
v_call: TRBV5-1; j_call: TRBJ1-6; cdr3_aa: CASSLSRDRGYNSPLHF
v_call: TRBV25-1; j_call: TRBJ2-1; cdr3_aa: CASRGITEQFF
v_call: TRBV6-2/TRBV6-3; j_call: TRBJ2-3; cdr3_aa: CASRPSGGPDTQYF
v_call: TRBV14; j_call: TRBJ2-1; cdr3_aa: CASSQHPISGGYYNEQFF
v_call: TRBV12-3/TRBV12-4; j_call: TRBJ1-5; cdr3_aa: CASSLQKPNQPQHF
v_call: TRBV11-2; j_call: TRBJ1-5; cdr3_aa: CASSLEPGTSGNQPQHF
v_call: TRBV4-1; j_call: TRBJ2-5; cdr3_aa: CASSLPSGGAETQYF
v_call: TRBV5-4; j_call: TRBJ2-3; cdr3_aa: CASSNDRRTDTQYF
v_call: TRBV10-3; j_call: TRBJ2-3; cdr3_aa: CAIRRDRGRTTDTQYF
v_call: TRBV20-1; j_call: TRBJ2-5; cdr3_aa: CSAEDRPQETQYF
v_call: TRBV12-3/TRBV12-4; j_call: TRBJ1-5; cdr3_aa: CASSLEGNPQPQHF
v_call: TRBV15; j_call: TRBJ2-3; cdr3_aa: CATIPRDRNTDTQYF
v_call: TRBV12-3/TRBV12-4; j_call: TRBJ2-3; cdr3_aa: CASTWGGGATDTQYF
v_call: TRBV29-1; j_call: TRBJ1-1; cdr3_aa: CSAFDRENTEAFF
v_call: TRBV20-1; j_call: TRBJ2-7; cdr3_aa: CSARDRLAGGEQYF
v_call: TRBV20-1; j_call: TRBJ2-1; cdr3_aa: CSATGAYYNEQFF
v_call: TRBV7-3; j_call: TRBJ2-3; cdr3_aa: CASSPKGASGSTQYF
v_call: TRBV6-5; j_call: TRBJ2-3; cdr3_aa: CASSYKSFTDTQYF
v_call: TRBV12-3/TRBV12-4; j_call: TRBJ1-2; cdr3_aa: CASSSTVLNGYTF
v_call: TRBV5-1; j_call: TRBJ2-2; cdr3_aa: CASAIPKTTTNTGELFF
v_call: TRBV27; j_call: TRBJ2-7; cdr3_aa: CASMGLFSYEQYF
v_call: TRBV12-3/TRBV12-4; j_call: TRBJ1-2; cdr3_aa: CASSLITGGNYGYTF
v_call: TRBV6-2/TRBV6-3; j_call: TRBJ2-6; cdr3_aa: CASSYAGTASSGANVLTF
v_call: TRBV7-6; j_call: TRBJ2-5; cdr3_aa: CASSLVEGGQGTQYF
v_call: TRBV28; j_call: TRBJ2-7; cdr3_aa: CASRQVDRTYEQYF